The present entry profiles one T cell receptor beta chain with its context. This sample is drawn from a study of OX40 agonist ivuxolimab in advanced cancers. CDR3 length equals 12 residues. The V gene's germline CDR1 is SGHRS and CDR2 YFSETQ. Trimming pared 0 bases from V and 7 bases from J, leaving 7 bases between. Generated by immunoSEQ multiplex PCR, the TCRdb table keeps only in-frame clones and is missing some. This table holds approximately 87,000 clones, 92% found once. Material: CD4+ or CD8+ T cells sorted from blood, obtained in a trial of the OX40 agonist ivuxolimab. The TCR comes from an adult with an advanced solid tumor such as melanoma, head and neck, liver or kidney cancer. The chain combines TRBV5-1 with TRBJ1-1; TRBD1 is a possible D gene (5 bases). Written as DNA, the CDR3 is TGCGCCAGCAGCTTGGGGGGGAATGAAGCTTTCTTT. Protein sequence: CASSLGGNEAFF. Based on the CDR3 plus reference TRBV5-1 and TRBJ1-1, the full variable domain is KAGVTQTPRYLIKTRGQQVTLSCSPISGHRSVSWYQQTPGQGLQFLFEYFSETQRNKGNFPGRFSGRQFSNSRSEMNVSTLELGDSALYLCASSLGGNEAFFGQGTRLTVV.